A single sample gave rise to the 20 T cell receptor beta chains below, sequenced in a study of molecular identifiers for immune sequencing clone quantification. TCRdb reprocessed the PCR reads with MiXCR, giving one entry per CDR3 protein. The sample includes some 97,000 distinct CDR3 sequences, approximately 40% of them seen just once. Sequenced material: naive CD8+ T cells from blood, with Jurkat cell RNA spiked in. Subset indicated: FACS-sorted CD8+CD4-CCR7+CD45RA+ naive T cells. These receptors were taken from a human donor in good health. Some libraries in this study had Jurkat cell RNA spiked in.

This clonotype was detected ten times or more. The V gene is TRBV4-2, the J gene TRBJ2-7; D gene ambiguous. This CDR3 region has 13 residues. Germline CDR1 LGHNA, CDR2 YNFKEQ. Trimming pared 1 base from V and 3 bases from J, leaving 7 bases between. The CDR3 spells CASSQGLDYEQYF. The CDR3 region has the DNA TGTGCCAGCAGCCAAGGTCTGGACTACGAGCAGTACTTC.

Concerning this clonotype itself: Germline and junction disagree at one end, which may indicate a read error. This rearrangement joins TRBV19 to TRBJ1-5, with unresolved D. CDR1 and CDR2 from the germline V gene are LNHDA and SQIVND (reference sequence). The CDR3 runs to 13 residues. This chain's CDR3 is CACSAVEVQPQHF. The CDR3 DNA reads as TGTGCCTGTAGTGCCGTTGAGGTTCAGCCCCAGCATTTT.

As for this clonotype: This is likely a read error, given that the CDR3 carries no conserved phenylalanine or tryptophan at its end. Because the CDR3's place on the DNA is in doubt, the DNA is left out and the CDR3 is given as listed by TCRdb. The rearrangement links TRBV28 to TRBJ2-2. The length of the CDR3 is 14 amino acids, counting both ends. Per the germline V gene, CDR1 is MDHEN and CDR2 is SYDVKM. This CDR3 is CASSFMRNTGELYY.

This chain joins TRBV13 and TRBJ2-5, with 9 nucleotides matching TRBD1. This CDR3 spans 15 amino acids. J lost 1 base, V lost 4 bases, and 4 bases had no gene match. Germline lookup yields CDR1 PRHDT and CDR2 FYEKMQ (reference sequence). CDR3 DNA: TGTGCCAGCAGCTCGAAGGGACAGGGCCAAGAGACCCAGTACTTC. Encoded protein: CASSSKGQGQETQYF. Complete variable domain (other parts from reference TRBV13 and TRBJ2-5): AAGVIQSPRHLIKEKRETATLKCYPIPRHDTVYWYQQGPGQDPQFLISFYEKMQSDKGSIPDRFSAQQFSDYHSELNMSSLELGDSALYFCASSSKGQGQETQYFGPGTRLLVL.

At least ten counts were recorded for this clonotype. The chain carries TRBV13 and TRBJ2-4; D unclear. This CDR3 has 15 residues. Germline V gene lookup returns CDR1 PRHDT and CDR2 FYEKMQ (reference sequence). V shed 1 base and J shed 0 bases, with 7 bases lying between them. This CDR3 reads CASSLVGGAKNIQYF. The DNA of the CDR3 is TGTGCCAGCAGCTTAGTTGGTGGAGCCAAAAACATTCAGTACTTC.

This clonotype has ten or more counts. V and J are TRBV9 and TRBJ2-5, with 8 bases fitting TRBD1. This CDR3 has 14 amino acids. Unmatched junction bases numbered 2, after V lost 3 bases and J lost 1 base. CDR1 is SGDLS and CDR2 is YYNGEE in the germline V gene. CDR3 in DNA: TGTGCCAGCAGCGAAGGACAGGGCCAAGAGACCCAGTACTTC. Protein sequence: CASSEGQGQETQYF.

The chain carries TRBV20-1 and TRBJ2-2, with 7 bases aligning to TRBD2. Germline assignment: CDR1 DFQATT and CDR2 SNEGSKA (reference sequence). V lost 3 bases, J lost 5 bases, and 6 bases stayed unmatched. The CDR3 totals 14 residues. The CDR3 nucleotides are TGCAGTGCTAGGCGACTAGCTGAAACCGGGGAGCTGTTTTTT. Amino acids: CSARRLAETGELFF.

This clonotype came up a few times. The chain combines TRBV15 with TRBJ2-3, with no clear D. V lost 1 base and J lost 2, with 7 bases in between. Germline V gene sequence: CDR1 LNHNV, CDR2 YYDKDF (reference sequence). The CDR3 extends over 14 amino acids. The CDR3 reads CATSRVYNTDTQYF. As DNA, the CDR3 is TGTGCCACCAGCAGAGTTTATAACACAGATACGCAGTATTTT.

Points on this clonotype: Here the CDR3 omits its conserved ending phenylalanine or tryptophan, so a read error is the likely source. Because the CDR3's place on the DNA is in doubt, the DNA is left out and the CDR3 is given as listed by TCRdb. V usage is TRBV20-1 and J usage is TRBJ2-3; the D call TRBD1 from the table was never checked on the DNA. Germline V gives CDR1 DFQATT, CDR2 SNEGSKA (reference sequence). The CDR3 totals 15 residues, both ends included. The CDR3 loop reads CSAPTTPWDTDTQNS.

The V call is TRBV9, the J call TRBJ2-7, with TRBD2 identical over 10 bases. The CDR3 is 15 residues long. The J segment lost 0 bases and the V segment lost 4 bases, leaving 4 bases of the junction unmatched. In germline, CDR1 is SGDLS, CDR2 YYNGEE. This chain's CDR3 is CASSPGTSVSYEQYF. DNA for the CDR3: TGTGCCAGCAGCCCCGGGACTAGCGTCTCCTACGAGCAGTACTTC.

Comment on this clonotype: This may be a read error, as it is one base from a much larger clone. The V and J genes are TRBV7-6 and TRBJ2-7, with TRBD1 matching over 8 bases. The V gene's germline CDR1 is SGHVS and CDR2 FNYEAQ. The CDR3 sequence is 16 residues long. Trimming cost V 5 bases and J 6 bases; bases outside gene matches: 15. CDR3 in DNA: TGTGCCAGCAGCCCCCCCCCGGACAGGGCTATGGGCGAGCAGTACTTC. Amino acids: CASSPPPDRAMGEQYF.

This clonotype was detected many times. J is TRBJ2-7 and V is TRBV7-8, with 7 nucleotides matching TRBD1. The CDR3 sequence is 13 residues long. Germline CDR1 SGHVS, CDR2 FQNEAQ. V lost 5 bases and J lost 4; bases outside the gene matches: 5. The CDR3 coding sequence is TGTGCCAGCAGCCCCGGGACAGTTTACGAGCAGTACTTC. It codes for CASSPGTVYEQYF. The full variable domain, completed using reference TRBV7-8 and TRBJ2-7, is GAGVSQSPRYKVAKRGQDVALRCDPISGHVSLFWYQQALGQGPEFLTYFQNEAQLDKSGLPSDRFFAERPEGSVSTLKIQRTQQEDSAVYLCASSPGTVYEQYFGPGTRLTVT.

This clonotype was recorded once. At one boundary the junction diverges from the germline segment, which might be a read error. This chain uses TRBV23-1 with TRBJ2-2; D is perhaps TRBD2 (5 bases). TRBV23-1 is given ORF status, its function remaining uncertain. This CDR3 is built from 16 residues. The CDR3 reads CASSQSGIPNTGELLF. CDR3 DNA sequence: TGCGCCAGCAGTCAATCAGGGATCCCGAACACCGGGGAGCTGCTTTTT.

By sample share, this clonotype is medium-sized (0.01 to 0.1%). V and J are TRBV27 and TRBJ2-1, with TRBD2 matching over 10 bases. CDR3 length: 16 residues. From germline, CDR1 is MNHEY and CDR2 SMNVEV (reference sequence). V lost 2 bases to trimming and J lost 2 bases; unmatched junction nucleotides: 3. The CDR3 DNA reads TGTGCCAGCAGTTTAACTAGCGGGGCCACCTACAATGAGCAGTTCTTC. Its protein product is CASSLTSGATYNEQFF.

There are many counts of this clonotype. V usage is TRBV5-6 and J usage is TRBJ2-7; D gene uncertain. CDR1 and CDR2 from the germline V gene are SGHDT and YYEEEE. The ends were cut back, 6 bases at V and 4 bases at J, with 20 bases in the middle. The CDR3 has 15 residues. CDR3 in DNA: TGTGCCAGCACCACGGGCCTAGGCAGAACTTACGAGCAGTACTTC. This translates into CASTTGLGRTYEQYF.

The table lists this clonotype with a few counts. J is TRBJ2-3 and V is TRBV10-2; D unresolved. Germline V gene lookup returns CDR1 WSHSY and CDR2 SAAADI. V lost 2 bases and J 0 bases, leaving 9 bases between the germline ends. The CDR3 is 15 amino acids. CDR3 DNA sequence: TGCGCCAGCAGTGAGCCGACCCCTAGCACAGATACGCAGTATTTT. It codes for CASSEPTPSTDTQYF.

This clonotype appeared many times. The rearrangement uses TRBV7-9 and TRBJ2-4, with D perhaps TRBD2 (5 bases). V was cut by 1 base and J by 0 bases, with 7 bases left in between. Germline lookup yields CDR1 SEHNR and CDR2 FQNEAQ (reference sequence). The CDR3 totals 15 residues. The CDR3 DNA reads as TGTGCCAGCAGCTTAGGAGGGCTAGCCAAAAACATTCAGTACTTC. This gives the protein CASSLGGLAKNIQYF.

This rearrangement joins TRBV13 to TRBJ2-7; D is unclear. V dropped 2 bases and J dropped 7 bases, with 18 bases sitting between them. This CDR3 spans 15 amino acids. Looked up from germline, CDR1 is PRHDT and CDR2 is FYEKMQ (reference sequence). CDR3 sequence reads: CASSLYTVASVEQYF. CDR3 DNA: TGTGCCAGCAGCTTATACACCGTTGCCTCTGTGGAGCAGTACTTC.

This clonotype was observed many times. J is TRBJ2-7 and V is TRBV27; 8 bases align to TRBD2. Trimming at V came to 3 bases and at J to 5 bases, leaving 9 bases not matched to a gene. CDR3 length: 15 residues. From germline, CDR1 is MNHEY and CDR2 SMNVEV (reference sequence). In DNA, the CDR3 is TGTGCCAGCAGTTTGTACGGGAGGGCCATCGACGAGCAGTACTTC. Encoded protein: CASSLYGRAIDEQYF.

Comments on this clonotype: A read error may account for a junction end that differs from germline. This chain joins TRBV7-2 and TRBJ2-7; no reliable D call. The length of the CDR3 is 13 residues. Germline V gene lookup returns CDR1 SGHTA and CDR2 FQGNSA. For the CDR3, the DNA is TGTGCCAGCAGCTCAACTGATACCTACAAGCAGTACTTC. As protein: CASSSTDTYKQYF.